A selection of T cell receptor beta chains follows, all from one sample in a study of cytomegalovirus exposure and HLA in healthy donors. The protocol was immunoSEQ multiplex PCR, while the TCRdb copy is restricted to in-frame clones and leaves out a portion. In the table there are some 95,000 clones, around 84% of which are singletons. Sequencing input: PBMCs. The receptors were sampled from a woman aged 35 to 49 in good health and CMV-seropositive. The CDR3 runs from the conserved cysteine through the conserved F or W. Each record gives: V gene, CDR3 protein.

V gene: TRBV7-9; CDR3 protein: CASSRKGAGYTF
V gene: TRBV5-1; CDR3 protein: CASSLAASGSNTGELFF
V gene: TRBV5-6; CDR3 protein: CASSRTGGKKYEKLFF
V gene: TRBV7-2; CDR3 protein: CASRTGGAETQYF
V gene: TRBV4-1; CDR3 protein: CASSQDPGTSGWDTQYF
V gene: TRBV28; CDR3 protein: CASSLLSVLNTEAFF
V gene: TRBV5-4; CDR3 protein: CASSLLYTDTQYF
V gene: TRBV10-3; CDR3 protein: CAISPIGSGEKETQYF
V gene: TRBV2; CDR3 protein: CASSEGRGSYEQYF
V gene: TRBV2; CDR3 protein: CASSEVQGKGVWTEAFF
V gene: TRBV28; CDR3 protein: CASAPPAPGEYGYTF
V gene: TRBV6-6; CDR3 protein: CASSPTGESYGYTF
V gene: TRBV4-2; CDR3 protein: CASSPRRGGFNNEQFF
V gene: TRBV6-6; CDR3 protein: CASMGREVYNEQFF
V gene: TRBV5-1; CDR3 protein: CASSLDSPSGANVLTF
V gene: TRBV30; CDR3 protein: CAYQGANTEAFF
V gene: TRBV28; CDR3 protein: CASSTGLAGRYEQYF
V gene: TRBV10-3; CDR3 protein: CAISEKREYNEQFF
V gene: TRBV2; CDR3 protein: CASSGGLAGEERGTQYF
V gene: TRBV4-1; CDR3 protein: CASSQEDKEINTEAFF
V gene: TRBV5-1; CDR3 protein: CASSLVSRRHMNTEAFF
V gene: TRBV5-6; CDR3 protein: CASSSSRRGSNYGYTF
V gene: TRBV6-5; CDR3 protein: CASRREIAGVETQYF
V gene: TRBV10-1; CDR3 protein: CASSESTGKATGELFF
V gene: TRBV5-1; CDR3 protein: CASSVQGNEKLFF
V gene: TRBV29-1; CDR3 protein: CSVEKGTGGTEAFF
V gene: TRBV10-2; CDR3 protein: CASSVSTGNSNQPQHF
V gene: TRBV9; CDR3 protein: CASSAKQGTSTEAFF
V gene: TRBV5-4; CDR3 protein: CASSPPIREVTDTQYF
V gene: TRBV7-7; CDR3 protein: CASSLAGTGGSGELFF
V gene: TRBV7-3; CDR3 protein: CASSLIGRDTQYF
V gene: TRBV5-1; CDR3 protein: CASSFSTSGRTDGGELFF
V gene: TRBV29-1; CDR3 protein: CSVELGGRGYGYTF
V gene: TRBV11-2; CDR3 protein: CASSLEGGDVNEQFF
V gene: TRBV7-2; CDR3 protein: CASSSRLVSHNEQFF
V gene: TRBV21-1; CDR3 protein: CASSKVPRTLSYEQYF